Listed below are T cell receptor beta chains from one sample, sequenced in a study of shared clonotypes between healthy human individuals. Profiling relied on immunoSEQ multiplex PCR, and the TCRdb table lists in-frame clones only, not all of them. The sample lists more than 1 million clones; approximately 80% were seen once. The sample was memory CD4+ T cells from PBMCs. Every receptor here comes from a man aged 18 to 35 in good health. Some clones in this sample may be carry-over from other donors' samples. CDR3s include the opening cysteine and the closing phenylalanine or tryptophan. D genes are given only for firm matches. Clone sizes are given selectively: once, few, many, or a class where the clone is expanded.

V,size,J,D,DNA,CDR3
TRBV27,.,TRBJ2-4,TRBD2,TGTGCCAGCAGTTTATGGGCTAGCGGATTAAACATTCAGTACTTC,CASSLWASGLNIQYF
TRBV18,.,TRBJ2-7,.,TGTGCCAGCTCACCACTGGGGGCGTTCGACGAGCAGTACTTC,CASSPLGAFDEQYF
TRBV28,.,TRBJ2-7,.,TGTGCCAGCAGTTTGTACGGGAGAGGCCACGAGCAGTACTTC,CASSLYGRGHEQYF
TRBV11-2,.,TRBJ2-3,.,TGTGCCAGCAGCTTAGGAAAGTCGACTAGCACAGATACGCAGTATTTT,CASSLGKSTSTDTQYF
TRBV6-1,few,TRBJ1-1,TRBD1,TGTGCCAGCAGTGTGGGACAGGCGAACACTGAAGCTTTCTTT,CASSVGQANTEAFF
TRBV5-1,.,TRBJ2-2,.,TGCGCCAGCAGCGAAACAGGGAACACCGGGGAGCTGTTTTTT,CASSETGNTGELFF
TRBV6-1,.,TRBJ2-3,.,TGTGCCAGCAGTGAAGTGGGAGGAAAGGCAGATACGCAGTATTTT,CASSEVGGKADTQYF
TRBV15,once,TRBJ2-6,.,TGTGCCACCAGGGGGCCCGGATCTGGGGCCAACGTCCTGACTTTC,CATRGPGSGANVLTF
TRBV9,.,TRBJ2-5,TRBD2,TGTGCCAGCAGCGATAGGAGGGAGTCTAGCGGGAGGTCCGAGACCCAGTACTTC,CASSDRRESSGRSETQYF
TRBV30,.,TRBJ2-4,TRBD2,TGTGCCTGGAGGTCTGCGGGAGTGGGTTACATTCAGTACTTC,CAWRSAGVGYIQYF
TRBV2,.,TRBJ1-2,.,TGTGCCAGCAGCTCCCGATTGGTTGGGACCGGCTACACCTTC,CASSSRLVGTGYTF
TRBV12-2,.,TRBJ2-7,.,TGTGCAAGTCCCCCAAAATGGTCAGCGGGTTCGACCTACGAGCAGTACTTC,CASPPKWSAGSTYEQYF
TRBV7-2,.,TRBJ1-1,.,TGTGCCAGCAGCTTACAGGGTATTCTGGGGAACACTGAAGCTTTCTTT,CASSLQGILGNTEAFF
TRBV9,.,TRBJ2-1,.,TGTGCCAGCAGCGCGAATGAGGGTGAGCAGTTCTTC,CASSANEGEQFF